This entry is about one T cell receptor beta chain. The data originate from a study of CD8 T cells in Susac syndrome. The authors reverse transcribed roughly 0.5 to 1 ug RNA with random hexamers. A multiplex approach, immunoSEQ multiplex PCR, amplified TCR beta CDR3 across 54 Vbeta and 13 Jbeta. TCRdb re-analysed the immunoSEQ multiplex PCR reads in MiXCR, keeping a single row per CDR3 protein. This repertoire shows about 120,000 distinct CDR3 sequences, around 94% found once; its top ten account for more than 0.09%. Germline CDR1 reads SEHNR; CDR2 reads FQNEAQ (reference sequence). The CDR3 totals 15 residues. V was pared by 2 bases and J by 0 bases, with 1 base of the junction left unmatched.

This chain uses TRBV7-9 with TRBJ2-3, with 8 bases matching TRBD2. The specimen was CD4+ T cells from PBMCs. This TCR derives from a human donor in good health. Written as DNA, the CDR3 is TGTGCCAGCAGCTTACTAGCGGGTAGCACAGATACGCAGTATTTT. The encoded protein is CASSLLAGSTDTQYF.